This T cell receptor beta chain was recovered during a study of blood T cells in healthy people across ages. Combining a sample-barcoded 5' primer with a J-beta primer mix, a second PCR ran for 7 to 11 cycles. TCRdb passed the 5' RACE reads through MiXCR, listing each CDR3 protein once. Here the sample spans some 1.4 million distinct CDR3 sequences, around 39% being singletons. V was trimmed by 8 bases and J by 2 bases, leaving 19 bases between them. The CDR3 has 16 residues. Looked up from germline, CDR1 is MNHEY and CDR2 is SVGEGT. The V and J genes are TRBV6-2 or TRBV6-3 and TRBJ1-5; D perhaps matches TRBD1 (5 bases). Sequenced: blood. This receptor was obtained from a woman younger than 30 in good health. The CDR3 DNA reads TGTGCCAGCGGTTCTACAGGTACATCGGGCAATCAGCCCCAGCATTTT. Protein product: CASGSTGTSGNQPQHF.